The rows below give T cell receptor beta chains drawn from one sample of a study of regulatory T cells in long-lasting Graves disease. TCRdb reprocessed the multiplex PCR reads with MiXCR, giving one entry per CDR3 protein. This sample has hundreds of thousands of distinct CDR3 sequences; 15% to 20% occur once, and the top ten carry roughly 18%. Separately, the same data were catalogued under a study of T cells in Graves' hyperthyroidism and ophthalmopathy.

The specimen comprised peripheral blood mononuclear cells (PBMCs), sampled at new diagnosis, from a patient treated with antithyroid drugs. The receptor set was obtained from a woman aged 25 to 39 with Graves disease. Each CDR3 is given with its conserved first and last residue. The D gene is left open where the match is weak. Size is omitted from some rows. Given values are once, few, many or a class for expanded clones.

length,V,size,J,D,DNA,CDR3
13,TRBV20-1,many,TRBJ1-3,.,TGCAGTGCTACGTGGGTTTCTGGAAACACCATATATTTT,CSATWVSGNTIYF
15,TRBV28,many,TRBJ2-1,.,TGTGCCAGCCTTTGGGGTGGCGGATTTATTGATGAGCAGTTCTTC,CASLWGGGFIDEQFF
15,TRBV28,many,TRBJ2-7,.,TGTGCCAGCAGTTTTCGTGGCAGTGACTCCTACGAGCAGTACTTC,CASSFRGSDSYEQYF
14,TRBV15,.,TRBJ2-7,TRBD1,TGTGCCACCAGCAGAGTGCAGGGGGCCTACGAGCAGTACTTC,CATSRVQGAYEQYF
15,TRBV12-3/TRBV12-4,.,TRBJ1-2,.,TGTGCCAGCAGTTTAGCTCCTAGCAGCTTCTATGGCTACACCTTC,CASSLAPSSFYGYTF
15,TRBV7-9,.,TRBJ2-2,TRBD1,TGTGCCAGCAGCCGACAGGGGGCAGACACCGGGGAGCTGTTTTTT,CASSRQGADTGELFF
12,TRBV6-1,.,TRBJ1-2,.,TGTGCCAGCAGTGACACGTACTATGGCTACACCTTC,CASSDTYYGYTF
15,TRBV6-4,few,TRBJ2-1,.,TGTGCCAGCAGTGACTCTCTTGGAGTTTACAATGAGCAGTTCTTC,CASSDSLGVYNEQFF
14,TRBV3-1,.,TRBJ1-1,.,TGTGCCAGCAGCCAAGTAAACAGGGCTACTGAAGCTTTCTTT,CASSQVNRATEAFF
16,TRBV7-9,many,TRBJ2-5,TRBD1,TGTGCCAGCAGCACAAGACGCACAGGGGTGCAAGAGACCCAGTACTTC,CASSTRRTGVQETQYF
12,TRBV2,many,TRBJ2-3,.,TGTGCCAGCGGGAGCAGGACAGATACGCAGTATTTT,CASGSRTDTQYF
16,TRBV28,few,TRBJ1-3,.,TGTGCCAGCAGTTTATCGGACTTAAACTCTGGAAACACCATATATTTT,CASSLSDLNSGNTIYF
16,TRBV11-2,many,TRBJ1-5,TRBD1,TGTGCCAGCAGCTTGGAGGGACAGGGGTCCAATCAGCCCCAGCATTTT,CASSLEGQGSNQPQHF
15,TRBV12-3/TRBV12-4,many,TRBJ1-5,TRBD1,TGTGCCAGCAGCAAGACAGGGAACTATAATCAGCCCCAGCATTTT,CASSKTGNYNQPQHF
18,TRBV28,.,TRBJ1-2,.,TGTGCCAGCAGTTCCCCGATAGGGACCGCCAGACCCAACTATGGCTACACCTTC,CASSSPIGTARPNYGYTF
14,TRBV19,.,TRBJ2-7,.,TGTGCCAGTAGCAGGACACTCCAATCCTACGAGCAGTACTTC,CASSRTLQSYEQYF
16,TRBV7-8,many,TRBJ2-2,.,TGTGCCAGCAGCTTAGATGGGGCTCTGAACACCGGGGAGCTGTTTTTT,CASSLDGALNTGELFF
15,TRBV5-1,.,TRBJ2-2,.,TGCGCCAGCAGCTTGGGACAGACCAACGCCGGGGAGCTGTTTTTT,CASSLGQTNAGELFF
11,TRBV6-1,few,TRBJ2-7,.,TGTGCCAGCAAGGGACAAGGCGAGCAGTACTTC,CASKGQGEQYF
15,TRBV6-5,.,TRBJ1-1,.,TGTGCCAGCAGTTACTCGAGGGGCCGAGCCAGTGAAGCTTTCTTT,CASSYSRGRASEAFF
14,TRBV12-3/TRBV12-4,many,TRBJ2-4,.,TGTGCCAGCACACTCAGGGGTACCAAAAACATTCAGTACTTC,CASTLRGTKNIQYF
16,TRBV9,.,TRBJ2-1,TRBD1,TGTGCCAGCAGCGTAGGCGTAAGGACAGGAAACAATGAGCAGTTCTTC,CASSVGVRTGNNEQFF